This record concerns one T cell receptor (beta chain) sequence. The antigen remains undetermined. The data stem from a study of response to subunit inactivated influenza vaccine. Study-wide results and caveats: The authors put forward the suggestion that each seasonal influenza vaccination may bring in only a limited number of new T cells.

MiXCR, applied by TCRdb to the RT-PCR reads, yields one record per CDR3 protein. The profile shows under 850,000 distinct CDR3 sequences, about a fifth of them singletons. CDR3 size: 13 residues. CDR1 and CDR2 (germline): DFQATT, SNEGSKA (reference sequence). The receptor was derived from a man aged 45 to 65 who received an inactivated influenza vaccine. The sequences come from PBMCs from blood, collected roughly 5 days after vaccination. This chain links TRBV20-1 with TRBJ1-2; weak D call: TRBD1 (5 bases). The CDR3 spells CTSGGDLAYGYTF. The CDR3 bases are TGCACCTCCGGAGGGGATCTGGCCTATGGCTACACCTTC.